This is a list of T cell receptor beta chains from one sample in a study of beta chain features in type 1 diabetes. Method: immunoSEQ multiplex PCR; TCRdb's copy keeps in-frame clones and lacks some. The sample lists about 160,000 clones, roughly 8% occurring once. Input material: central memory CD4+ T cells from blood. The receptor set was obtained from a man aged 18 to 35 with type 1 diabetes. Each CDR3 is given with its conserved first and last residue. Fields, in order: V gene, J gene, CDR3 protein.

>TRBV18|TRBJ2-7
CASSPDRAAYEQYF
>TRBV27|TRBJ1-6
CASSLPGARNSPLHF
>TRBV9|TRBJ2-3
CASSVDLTATDTQYF
>TRBV28|TRBJ2-7
CASNSPRSNEQYF
>TRBV28|TRBJ2-5
CASRTNSGETQYF
>TRBV5-1|TRBJ2-4
CASSPSGGVENIQYF
>TRBV23-1|TRBJ1-6
CASSPPETGDSPLHF
>TRBV7-9|TRBJ2-1
CASRLIGEEQFF
>TRBV9|TRBJ2-7
CASSVQYGQGYDEQYF
>TRBV2|TRBJ2-1
CASSVNGDSYNEQFF
>TRBV7-2|TRBJ1-4
CASSPRRGKLFF
>TRBV13|TRBJ2-7
CASSRGRPSYEQYF
>TRBV30|TRBJ2-5
CAWSDPGAGETQYF
>TRBV6-5|TRBJ1-5
CASSYSGTGDQPQHF
>TRBV6-5|TRBJ2-7
CASSLAGPDKQYF
>TRBV7-2|TRBJ2-1
CASSLADSPSYNEQFF
>TRBV6-6|TRBJ1-1
CASSSGQNTEAFF
>TRBV14|TRBJ2-7
CASSPTLAGAYEQYF
>TRBV14|TRBJ2-3
CASSHPPTGIGPDTQYF
>TRBV5-1|TRBJ2-1
CASSPRGQGAGNEQFF
>TRBV11-2|TRBJ1-6
CASSYRDINSPLHF
>TRBV7-8|TRBJ2-7
CASSLSGVEYF
>TRBV29-1|TRBJ1-4
CSVSRGSTNERLFF
>TRBV2|TRBJ2-1
CASSERAGGAFNEQFF
>TRBV6-5|TRBJ2-5
CASSVTGAPQETQYF
>TRBV7-9|TRBJ2-1
CASSPMGAENNEQFF
>TRBV29-1|TRBJ2-5
CSVGDRVPETQYF
>TRBV4-1|TRBJ2-1
CASSRLTGTGSYNEQFF
>TRBV5-6|TRBJ2-5
CASSQYRVQETQYF
>TRBV7-2|TRBJ1-1
CASSADTGVEAFF
>TRBV28|TRBJ2-1
CASRKTSGSNNEQFF
>TRBV7-2|TRBJ2-5
CASSSTGLAGGETQYF
>TRBV7-2|TRBJ2-3
CASSSTTTQYF
>TRBV7-2|TRBJ2-5
CASRPRLAGAETQYF
>TRBV4-3|TRBJ2-3
CASSQDPGDTQYF